This TCR beta chain was profiled in a study of T cell responses to AZD1222 COVID-19 vaccine. Overall study context: The study pooled second doses at about 4 or about 12 weeks. Study-wide results and caveats: CD4 TCRs covered the whole spike, strongest at regions 160-218 and 743-854.

The V gene's germline CDR1 is LGHDT and CDR2 YNNKEL (reference sequence). The CDR3 runs 12 residues. Trimming took 3 bases from V and 6 from J, leaving 8 bases between them. Comments on this clone: The antigen is not known.

The method was immunoSEQ multiplex PCR; TCRdb's version includes in-frame clones alone and lacks a portion of them. The table shows 120,000 or so clones, with approximately 84% occurring only once. The sequencing here drew on peripheral blood, taken on day 0 of AZD1222 vaccination. The V call is TRBV3-1 (or the pseudogene TRBV3-2), the J call TRBJ2-5; D is unresolved. The source is an adult in good health. CDR3 sequence reads: CASSQERKTQYF. The CDR3 DNA reads as TGTGCCAGCAGCCAGGAGAGGAAGACCCAGTACTTC.